Listed below are T cell receptor beta chains from one sample, sequenced in a study of blood T cell repertoires in COVID-19. Assay used: immunoSEQ multiplex PCR; TCRdb lists only in-frame clones, some missing. This sample has a few hundred thousand clones, with roughly 82% found just once. The material sequenced was peripheral blood. Receptors were obtained from a woman between 50 and 59 years old with acute or convalescent COVID-19. Both conserved end residues are part of each CDR3. D genes are given only for firm matches. The listing skips clone size in some rows; elsewhere it reads once, few, many or a size class.

v_call	j_call	clone_size	d_call	cdr3_aa	cdr3_nt
TRBV2	TRBJ2-1	-	TRBD2	CASSEILAGEQFF	TGTGCCAGCAGTGAAATCCTAGCGGGAGAGCAGTTCTTC
TRBV6-2/TRBV6-3	TRBJ1-1	-	-	CASSYPPGTEAFF	TGTGCCAGCAGTTACCCACCAGGGACTGAAGCTTTCTTT
TRBV6-4	TRBJ2-2	-	TRBD1	CASSDSTGGRGGGELFF	TGTGCCAGCAGTGACTCGACAGGGGGCCGTGGTGGCGGGGAGCTGTTTTTT
TRBV3-1/TRBV3-2	TRBJ1-1	-	-	CASSQAASVTEAFF	TGTGCCAGCAGCCAGGCCGCATCTGTCACTGAAGCTTTCTTT
TRBV18	TRBJ2-7	-	-	CASSPGSPRYEQYF	TGTGCCAGCTCACCGGGGAGTCCTCGCTACGAGCAGTACTTC
TRBV28	TRBJ1-2	-	TRBD1	CASTDAGQGGYGYTF	TGTGCCAGCACCGACGCGGGACAGGGGGGCTATGGCTACACCTTC
TRBV19	TRBJ2-7	-	TRBD2	CASSIVWTSGYEQYF	TGTGCCAGTAGTATAGTATGGACTAGCGGCTACGAGCAGTACTTC
TRBV7-2	TRBJ2-1	few	TRBD2	CASRPWGLGDNEQFF	TGTGCCAGCAGACCCTGGGGACTAGGCGACAATGAGCAGTTCTTC
TRBV4-1	TRBJ1-4	-	-	CASSQGWGRNEKLFF	TGCGCCAGCAGCCAAGGGTGGGGGCGTAACGAAAAACTGTTTTTT
TRBV15	TRBJ2-1	-	-	CATSRDQGGKQFF	TGTGCCACCAGCAGAGATCAGGGGGGCAAACAGTTCTTC
TRBV12-3/TRBV12-4	TRBJ2-5	-	TRBD2	CASSAGVAGTQYF	TGTGCCAGCAGCGCTGGGGTAGCGGGGACCCAGTACTTC
TRBV6-4	TRBJ2-7	-	TRBD2	CASKTLAGGPHFYYEQYF	TGTGCCAGCAAAACACTAGCGGGAGGCCCTCATTTTTACTACGAGCAGTACTTC
TRBV7-9	TRBJ2-7	few	TRBD1	CASSLRDRVSYEQYF	TGTGCCAGCAGCTTACGGGACAGAGTCTCCTACGAGCAGTACTTC
TRBV5-6	TRBJ2-7	-	-	CASSLAWRDEQYF	TGTGCCAGCAGCTTGGCCTGGAGGGACGAGCAGTACTTC
TRBV2	TRBJ2-5	few	-	CASSGYSVTETQYF	TGTGCCAGCAGCGGATATTCCGTGACTGAGACCCAGTACTTC
TRBV9	TRBJ1-6	-	-	CASSAQRGEALSGSPLHF	TGTGCCAGCAGCGCCCAGCGGGGGGAGGCCCTTTCGGGGTCACCCCTCCACTTT
TRBV30	TRBJ2-7	many	-	CAWRGLAGYEQYF	TGTGCCTGGAGAGGCCTAGCTGGCTACGAGCAGTACTTC
TRBV19	TRBJ2-1	many	-	CASSISSGAYNEQFF	TGTGCCAGTAGTATATCTTCGGGAGCCTACAATGAGCAGTTCTTC
TRBV6-5	TRBJ1-1	-	-	CASSYRGNTEAFF	TGTGCCAGCAGTTACAGGGGTAACACTGAAGCTTTCTTT
TRBV28	TRBJ1-2	-	-	CASSLRSRGYGYTF	TGTGCCAGCAGTTTACGGAGCAGGGGCTATGGCTACACCTTC
TRBV5-1	TRBJ1-2	-	-	CASSLAAGDGYTF	TGCGCCAGCAGCTTGGCCGCGGGGGATGGCTACACCTTC
TRBV4-3	TRBJ2-2	few	-	CASSQDLADTGELFF	TGCGCCAGCAGCCAAGATCTGGCCGATACCGGGGAGCTGTTTTTT
TRBV27	TRBJ2-1	few	-	CASSLSRPPDEQFF	TGTGCCAGCAGTTTATCGAGGCCCCCCGATGAGCAGTTCTTC
TRBV5-4	TRBJ2-1	-	TRBD2	CASSLPSGRNEQFF	TGTGCCAGCAGCTTGCCTAGCGGGAGGAATGAGCAGTTCTTC
TRBV28	TRBJ2-1	few	TRBD2	CASSFNLAAYNEQFF	TGTGCCAGCAGTTTTAATCTAGCGGCCTACAATGAGCAGTTCTTC
TRBV7-8	TRBJ2-7	-	-	CASSPRTLGASEQYF	TGTGCCAGCAGCCCCAGGACGTTGGGGGCCAGCGAGCAGTACTTC
TRBV29-1	TRBJ2-1	-	TRBD2	CSVEDTSEIDNEQFF	TGCAGCGTTGAGGACACTAGCGAGATAGACAATGAGCAGTTCTTC
TRBV7-3	TRBJ2-7	once	TRBD2	CASSSWTSGGPYEQYF	TGTGCCAGCAGCTCCTGGACTAGCGGGGGACCCTACGAGCAGTACTTC
TRBV5-1	TRBJ2-7	few	-	CASSPPGSYEQYF	TGCGCCAGCAGCCCCCCGGGGTCCTACGAGCAGTACTTC
TRBV5-1	TRBJ1-1	-	-	CASSLGAAGNTEAFF	TGCGCCAGCAGCTTGGGGGCCGCGGGGAACACTGAAGCTTTCTTT
TRBV12-5	TRBJ2-2	-	TRBD2	CASGSSDRGDPNTGELFF	TGTGCTAGTGGTTCGTCCGACCGGGGGGACCCGAACACCGGGGAGCTGTTTTTT
TRBV27	TRBJ1-1	-	TRBD1	CASSGDRGPEAFF	TGTGCCAGCAGCGGGGACAGGGGCCCTGAAGCTTTCTTT
TRBV28	TRBJ1-6	-	-	CASSPRSATGLFTLHF	TGTGCCAGCAGTCCTCGTTCAGCGACCGGTCTTTTCACCCTCCACTTT
TRBV24-1	TRBJ2-3	-	-	CATSHPLGPFGTDTQYF	TGTGCCACCAGCCACCCATTGGGGCCCTTCGGCACAGATACGCAGTATTTT
TRBV7-9	TRBJ1-3	-	-	CASGIGGALSYGNTIYF	TGTGCCAGTGGGATCGGGGGGGCTCTGTCCTATGGAAACACCATATATTTT
TRBV11-3	TRBJ2-1	-	TRBD2	CASSFSGTRENEQFF	TGTGCCAGCAGCTTCTCTGGGACTAGGGAGAATGAGCAGTTCTTC
TRBV9	TRBJ1-4	-	-	CASSVDTGTGGEKLFF	TGTGCCAGCAGCGTAGATACCGGGACCGGGGGGGAAAAACTGTTTTTT
TRBV5-1	TRBJ2-5	-	-	CASSSPDRAETQYF	TGCGCCAGCAGCTCCCCCGATAGAGCCGAGACCCAGTACTTC
TRBV24-1	TRBJ2-1	-	TRBD2	CATSDLNTGTSGSWKQFF	TGTGCCACCAGTGATTTAAACACCGGGACTAGCGGGAGTTGGAAGCAGTTCTTC
TRBV5-1	TRBJ2-2	-	-	CASYRNTGELFF	TGCGCCAGCTACAGGAACACCGGGGAGCTGTTTTTT
TRBV7-9	TRBJ2-3	-	TRBD2	CASSPLGRADTQYF	TGTGCCAGCAGCCCACTCGGGAGGGCAGATACGCAGTATTTT
TRBV25-1	TRBJ2-7	once	TRBD2	CASSEGGAGAGHEQYF	TGTGCCAGCAGTGAAGGAGGGGCGGGAGCGGGACACGAGCAGTACTTC
TRBV28	TRBJ2-7	once	-	CASSGGLRSSYEQYF	TGTGCCAGCAGTGGGGGGTTGAGGAGCTCCTACGAGCAGTACTTC
TRBV30	TRBJ2-1	-	TRBD2	CAWSVLGRVEQFF	TGTGCCTGGAGTGTACTGGGGAGGGTTGAGCAGTTCTTC
TRBV11-2	TRBJ2-2	-	TRBD1	CASSPGQDRVTGELFF	TGTGCCAGCAGCCCCGGCCAGGACAGGGTCACCGGGGAGCTGTTTTTT
TRBV2	TRBJ2-5	-	TRBD2	CASSETSGSRETQYF	TGTGCCAGCAGCGAGACTAGCGGGAGTAGGGAGACCCAGTACTTC
TRBV27	TRBJ1-2	-	-	CASFGTTNYGYTF	TGTGCCAGTTTCGGGACAACTAACTATGGCTACACCTTC
TRBV7-9	TRBJ1-2	-	-	CASSLGGEQGRIGGYTF	TGTGCCAGCAGCTTAGGCGGCGAACAGGGTAGGATAGGTGGCTACACCTTC
TRBV21-1	TRBJ2-1	-	-	CASSKKDRGPHNEQFF	TGTGCCAGCAGCAAGAAGGACAGGGGCCCCCACAATGAGCAGTTCTTC
TRBV7-9	TRBJ1-2	-	-	CASSFRGLYGYTF	TGTGCCAGCAGCTTTCGGGGACTTTATGGCTACACCTTC
TRBV28	TRBJ2-7	-	-	CASSGRTGRHHSPYEQYF	TGTGCCAGCAGCGGCCGGACGGGAAGACACCATTCACCTTACGAGCAGTACTTC
TRBV18	TRBJ1-3	-	-	CASSHTGNGNTIYF	TGTGCCAGCTCGCATACAGGGAACGGAAACACCATATATTTT
TRBV5-1	TRBJ2-3	-	TRBD1	CASSAGQGFAGTDTQYF	TGCGCCAGCAGCGCGGGACAGGGTTTTGCTGGCACAGATACGCAGTATTTT
TRBV11-3	TRBJ2-7	-	-	CASSLGGTPYEQYF	TGTGCCAGCAGCTTAGGTGGGACACCCTACGAGCAGTACTTC
TRBV30	TRBJ1-4	-	-	CAWGGPGKLFF	TGTGCCTGGGGTGGCCCCGGGAAACTGTTTTTT